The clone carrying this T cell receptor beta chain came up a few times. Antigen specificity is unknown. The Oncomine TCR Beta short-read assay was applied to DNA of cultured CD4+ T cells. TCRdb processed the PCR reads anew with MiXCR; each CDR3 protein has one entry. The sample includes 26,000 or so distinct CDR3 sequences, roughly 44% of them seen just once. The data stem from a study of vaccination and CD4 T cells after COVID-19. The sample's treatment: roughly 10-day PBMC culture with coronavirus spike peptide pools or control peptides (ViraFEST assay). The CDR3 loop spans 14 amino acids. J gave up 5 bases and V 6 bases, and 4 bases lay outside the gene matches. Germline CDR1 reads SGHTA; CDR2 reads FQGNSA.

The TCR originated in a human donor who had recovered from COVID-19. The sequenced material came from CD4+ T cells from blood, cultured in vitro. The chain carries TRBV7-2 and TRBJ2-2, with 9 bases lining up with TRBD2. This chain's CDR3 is CASRREGLTGELFF. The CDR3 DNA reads TGTGCCAGCAGGCGGGAGGGGTTGACCGGGGAGCTGTTTTTT. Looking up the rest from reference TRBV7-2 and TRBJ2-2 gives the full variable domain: GAGVSQSPSNKVTEKGKDVELRCDPISGHTALYWYRQSLGQGLEFLIYFQGNSAPDKSGLPSDRFSAERTGGSVSTLTIQRTQQEDSAVYLCASRREGLTGELFFGEGSRLTVL.